The 30 T cell receptor beta chains given below trace back to one sample, sequenced in a study of T cell responses to AZD1222 COVID-19 vaccine. The assay was immunoSEQ multiplex PCR, and TCRdb's table has in-frame clones only and misses some. This table has over 85,000 clones, about nine tenths appearing once. Sample: peripheral blood, taken 28 days after the second AZD1222 dose. These receptors originate from an adult who received the AZD1222 COVID-19 vaccine.

In its sample, this clone was seen once. V usage is TRBV13 and J usage is TRBJ2-7; the match to TRBD2 covers 12 bases. V trimming: 2 bases; J trimming: 6 bases; junction bases outside the gene matches: 14. The length of the CDR3 is 18 residues. Germline values: CDR1 PRHDT, CDR2 FYEKMQ (reference sequence). CDR3 loop: CASSLRPGLAGNLSEQYF. In DNA, the CDR3 is TGTGCCAGCAGCTTACGCCCGGGACTAGCGGGTAATTTGAGCGAGCAGTACTTC.

The rearrangement links TRBV28 to TRBJ2-5; 8 bases are shared with TRBD1. Looked up from germline, CDR1 is MDHEN and CDR2 is SYDVKM. V was clipped by 10 bases and J by 5 bases; unmatched bases: 6. CDR3 length: 12 residues. The CDR3 loop is CATVRQGETQYF. CDR3 in DNA: TGTGCCACCGTCAGACAGGGGGAGACCCAGTACTTC.

V gene TRBV5-1 combines with J gene TRBJ2-1; D may be TRBD1 (6 bases). The CDR3 covers 15 residues. Germline CDR1 SGHRS, CDR2 YFSETQ. Trimming took off 2 bases at V and 5 bases at J, with 14 bases between the two ends. The CDR3 reads CASSFGQNLNNEQFF. The CDR3, as DNA: TGCGCCAGCAGCTTCGGACAGAATTTAAACAATGAGCAGTTCTTC.

This chain links TRBV9 with TRBJ1-2; D gene uncertain. CDR1 and CDR2 from the germline V gene are SGDLS and YYNGEE. Deletions cut 3 bases from V and 6 bases from J, with 3 bases between. The CDR3 runs to 10 residues. CDR3 nucleotides: TGTGCCAGCAGCGGCGATGGCTACACCTTC. Protein sequence: CASSGDGYTF. The full variable domain, its missing parts supplied by reference TRBV9 and TRBJ1-2, is DSGVTQTPKHLITATGQRVTLRCSPRSGDLSVYWYQQSLDQGLQFLIQYYNGEERAKGNILERFSAQQFPDLHSELNLSSLELGDSALYFCASSGDGYTFGSGTRLTVV.

The sample holds one count of this clone. The genes are TRBV5-1 and TRBJ2-1; a weak D match, TRBD2 (5 bases). Trimming pared 0 bases from V and 4 bases from J, leaving 17 bases between. The CDR3 runs 17 residues. CDR1 is SGHRS and CDR2 is YFSETQ in the germline V gene. DNA for the CDR3: TGCGCCAGCAGCTTGGCACTAACGGGATCCAATTACAATGAGCAGTTCTTC. Its translation is CASSLALTGSNYNEQFF.

In DNA, the CDR3 is TGTGCCAGCAGCCTAGGGTTGGGGATTGGGACAGATACGCAGTATTTT. Amino acids: CASSLGLGIGTDTQYF. The gene calls are TRBV28 and TRBJ2-3; D is ambiguous. This CDR3 spans 16 amino acids. V lost 6 bases, J lost 3 bases, and 19 bases lay in between. CDR1 and CDR2 from the germline V gene are MDHEN and SYDVKM.

The V gene is TRBV14, the J gene TRBJ1-3; 7 nucleotides agree with TRBD1. The CDR3 length is 18 residues. J lost 0 bases, V lost 1 base, and 9 bases had no gene match. Germline V gene sequence: CDR1 SGHDN, CDR2 FVKESK. The CDR3 region is CASSQGGQFLLSGNTIYF. CDR3 DNA sequence: TGTGCCAGCAGCCAAGGGGGACAGTTTCTCCTCTCTGGAAACACCATATATTTT. The variable domain in full, completed from reference TRBV14 and TRBJ1-3, reads EAGVTQFPSHSVIEKGQTVTLRCDPISGHDNLYWYRRVMGKEIKFLLHFVKESKQDESGMPNNRFLAERTGGTYSTLKVQPAELEDSGVYFCASSQGGQFLLSGNTIYFGEGSWLTVV.

This clone has more than one count but fewer than ten. The genes are TRBV7-2 and TRBJ1-5, with D possibly matching TRBD1 (6 bases). V lost 5 bases to trimming and J lost 9 bases, with 14 bases between them. Germline V gene sequence: CDR1 SGHTA, CDR2 FQGNSA. The CDR3 is made up of 13 amino acids. The CDR3 loop reads CASSPQGAGPQHF. Written as DNA, the CDR3 is TGTGCCAGCAGCCCACAGGGAGCGGGGCCCCAGCATTTT.

The chain joins TRBV7-9 to TRBJ1-6; 9 positions match TRBD1. This CDR3 spans 15 amino acids. V lost 5 bases and J lost 7; bases outside the gene matches: 6. Germline V gene data show CDR1 as SEHNR and CDR2 as FQNEAQ (reference sequence). The CDR3 DNA sequence: TGTGCCAGCAGCCGGGGGACAGGGAGGAATTCACCCCTCCACTTT. Protein: CASSRGTGRNSPLHF.

The CDR3: CASSYSNLANEQFF. DNA of the CDR3: TGTGCCAGCAGTTACTCGAATCTAGCGAATGAGCAGTTCTTC. This sequence joins TRBV6-5 and TRBJ2-1; TRBD2 might be the D (6 bases). Deletions cut 0 bases from V and 7 bases from J, with 10 bases between. The germline CDR1 and CDR2 sequences are MNHEY and SVGAGI. This CDR3 comprises 14 residues.

V and J are TRBV3-1 (or the pseudogene TRBV3-2) and TRBJ2-7; TRBD2 is a possible D gene (6 bases). This CDR3 is 16 amino acids long. Germline CDR1 reads LGHDT; CDR2 reads YNNKEL (reference sequence). V lost 3 bases and J 0 bases, leaving 15 bases between the germline ends. For the CDR3, the DNA is TGTGCCAGCAGCCATTACGTCAATAGCGGCTCCTACGAGCAGTACTTC. It is translated as CASSHYVNSGSYEQYF.

This chain connects TRBV24-1 to TRBJ2-1; D assignment may be TRBD1 or TRBD2 (5 bases each). The CDR3 totals 14 residues. The V gene's germline CDR1 is KGHDR and CDR2 SFDVKD. V was shortened by 1 base and J by 12 bases, with 15 bases between the two germline ends. CDR3 bases: TGTGCCACCAGTGATTTCGGGACGCCTCATGGGCAGTTCTTC. Its protein is CATSDFGTPHGQFF.

This chain uses TRBV16 with TRBJ1-5; 12 bases agree with TRBD1. The CDR3 covers 16 residues. Germline CDR1 is KGHSY and CDR2 is FQNENV. The V and J ends lost 3 bases and 7 bases, in that order; junction bases with no gene match: 7. The CDR3 loop is CASSHAGTGGWQPQHF. In nucleotides, the CDR3 is TGTGCCAGCAGCCATGCCGGGACAGGGGGCTGGCAGCCCCAGCATTTT. The complete variable domain, with remaining parts taken from reference TRBV16 and TRBJ1-5, reads GEEVAQTPKHLVRGEGQKAKLYCAPIKGHSYVFWYQQVLKNEFKFLISFQNENVFDETGMPKERFSAKCLPNSPCSLEIQATKLEDSAVYFCASSHAGTGGWQPQHFGDGTRLSIL.

The J gene is TRBJ1-5, the V gene TRBV6-7; 7 bases match TRBD1. TRBV6-7 is classed as an ORF, of uncertain function. V lost 10 bases to trimming and J lost 0 bases; unmatched junction nucleotides: 6. The CDR3 is 14 residues long. The CDR3 coding sequence is TGTGCCAACCCCGACAGGGATAGCAATCAGCCCCAGCATTTT. Protein: CANPDRDSNQPQHF.

The chain joins TRBV11-2 to TRBJ1-6; 9 nucleotides match TRBD1. The CDR3 sequence is 17 residues long. CDR1 is SGHAT, CDR2 FQNNGV, per germline. The trim removed 2 bases at V and 6 bases at J, leaving 8 bases unmatched. The CDR3, as DNA: TGTGCCAGCAGCTTAAGAGGGACAGGGTCGGCTAATTCACCCCTCCACTTT. Protein: CASSLRGTGSANSPLHF.

V is TRBV11-2 and J is TRBJ1-6; no clear D gene. CDR1 SGHAT and CDR2 FQNNGV come from the germline V gene. The CDR3 length is 16 residues. V lost 3 bases and J 7 bases, leaving 16 bases between the germline ends. The CDR3 sequence is CASSFSGPEPNSPLHF. DNA of the CDR3: TGTGCCAGCAGCTTTAGCGGCCCGGAGCCCAATTCACCCCTCCACTTT. The entire variable domain, with the rest obtained from reference TRBV11-2 and TRBJ1-6, is as follows: EAGVAQSPRYKIIEKRQSVAFWCNPISGHATLYWYQQILGQGPKLLIQFQNNGVVDDSQLPKDRFSAERLKGVDSTLKIQPAKLEDSAVYLCASSFSGPEPNSPLHFGNGTRLTVT.

The chain couples TRBV6-6 to TRBJ1-1; TRBD1 aligns across 7 bases. Germline CDR1 reads MNHNY; CDR2 reads SVGAGI (reference sequence). The CDR3 is 16 amino acids. Trimming cost V 2 bases and J 3 bases; bases outside gene matches: 9. CDR3 sequence: CASSYVKGAVYTEAFF. The DNA for the CDR3 is TGTGCCAGCAGTTACGTGAAGGGGGCTGTATACACTGAAGCTTTCTTT.

The chain couples TRBV19 to TRBJ2-5; TRBD2 matches at 8 bases. In germline, CDR1 is LNHDA, CDR2 SQIVND (reference sequence). The CDR3 sequence is 15 residues long. The trim removed 7 bases at V and 0 bases at J, leaving 7 bases unmatched. The CDR3 sequence is CASTGSGGYQETQYF. In DNA, the CDR3 is TGTGCCAGTACGGGAAGCGGGGGCTACCAAGAGACCCAGTACTTC.

This chain joins TRBV5-1 and TRBJ1-2; 8 bases fit TRBD1. This CDR3 region has 15 residues. Per germline, CDR1 SGHRS and CDR2 YFSETQ. With 4 bases clipped from V and 3 bases from J, the junction kept 8 bases outside the gene matches. CDR3 DNA sequence: TGCGCCAGCAGCCCCGGGACAGGCAGTCACTATGGCTACACCTTC. Amino acid sequence: CASSPGTGSHYGYTF.

The chain couples TRBV27 to TRBJ2-1; D is uncertain. V was shortened by 4 bases and J by 6 bases, with 10 bases between the two germline ends. CDR1 is MNHEY and CDR2 is SMNVEV in the germline V gene (reference sequence). There are 13 residues in the CDR3. This CDR3 reads CASSSLGVNEQFF. DNA of the CDR3: TGTGCCAGCAGTTCACTTGGAGTCAATGAGCAGTTCTTC.

CDR3 residues: CASSLGQGANEQFF. The CDR3 DNA sequence: TGCGCCAGCAGCTTGGGACAGGGGGCTAATGAGCAGTTCTTC. The chain uses TRBV5-1 and TRBJ2-1; 10 positions agree with TRBD1. CDR1 and CDR2 (germline): SGHRS, YFSETQ. The CDR3 has 14 residues. J lost 7 bases, V lost 0 bases, and 1 base had no gene match.

The CDR3 reads CASSRTGGDYGYTF. CDR3 nucleotide sequence: TGTGCCAGCAGCCGGACAGGAGGGGACTATGGCTACACCTTC. The V and J genes are TRBV27 and TRBJ1-2; 7 bases map to TRBD1. The CDR3 is made up of 14 amino acids. V shed 6 bases and J 3 bases; nucleotides not matched to a gene: 7. Germline V gene data show CDR1 as MNHEY and CDR2 as SMNVEV (reference sequence).

The chain links TRBV28 to TRBJ2-3, with D possibly matching TRBD2 (5 bases). This CDR3 is built from 14 residues. The germline V and J ends were trimmed by 7 bases and 0 bases, with 11 bases remaining between them. CDR1 is MDHEN, CDR2 SYDVKM, per germline. The CDR3 protein is CASTLAQSTDTQYF. DNA of the CDR3: TGTGCCAGCACCTTAGCGCAGAGCACAGATACGCAGTATTTT.

The J gene is TRBJ1-1, the V gene TRBV19; tentatively, D is TRBD1 (5 bases). V dropped 9 bases and J dropped 2 bases, with 16 bases sitting between them. Germline-derived CDR1 and CDR2 are LNHDA and SQIVND (reference sequence). This CDR3 has 14 amino acids. CDR3 nucleotides: TGTGCCAGCCTTAAGGGGCCCGTAAACACTGAAGCTTTCTTT. As protein: CASLKGPVNTEAFF.

This clone was detected a few times. The chain couples TRBV5-1 to TRBJ2-7, with D possibly matching TRBD2 (5 bases). The V and J ends lost 0 bases and 0 bases respectively, with 7 bases between them. Germline CDR1 SGHRS, CDR2 YFSETQ. This CDR3 spans 14 amino acids. The CDR3 nucleotides read TGCGCCAGCAGCTTGGACAGCGGCTCCTACGAGCAGTACTTC. Its protein is CASSLDSGSYEQYF.

V gene TRBV19 combines with J gene TRBJ1-6, with 7 bases lining up with TRBD1. With 5 bases clipped from V and 7 bases from J, the junction kept 11 bases outside the gene matches. Germline CDR1 and CDR2: LNHDA and SQIVND (reference sequence). The CDR3 extends over 16 amino acids. The CDR3 here is CASSFLKGARNSPLHF. The CDR3 region has the DNA TGTGCCAGTAGTTTTCTAAAGGGGGCGCGGAATTCACCCCTCCACTTT. Drawing the rest from reference TRBV19 and TRBJ1-6, the complete variable domain is DGGITQSPKYLFRKEGQNVTLSCEQNLNHDAMYWYRQDPGQGLRLIYYSQIVNDFQKGDIAEGYSVSREKKESFPLTVTSAQKNPTAFYLCASSFLKGARNSPLHFGNGTRLTVT.

This clone was counted a single time. This sequence joins TRBV9 and TRBJ1-2, with 9 nucleotides matching TRBD1. The germline V gene has CDR1 SGDLS and CDR2 YYNGEE. The V and J ends lost 6 bases and 4 bases, in that order; junction bases with no gene match: 10. There are 15 residues in the CDR3. CDR3 loop: CASTPSDRGAYGYTF. CDR3 DNA: TGTGCCAGCACCCCATCGGACAGGGGTGCCTATGGCTACACCTTC. Full variable domain (rest looked up from reference TRBV9 and TRBJ1-2): DSGVTQTPKHLITATGQRVTLRCSPRSGDLSVYWYQQSLDQGLQFLIQYYNGEERAKGNILERFSAQQFPDLHSELNLSSLELGDSALYFCASTPSDRGAYGYTFGSGTRLTVV.

The chain uses TRBV30 and TRBJ2-7, with TRBD1 matching 12 bases. The CDR3 length is 12 residues. Germline CDR1 GTSNPN, CDR2 SVGIG (reference sequence). V lost 5 bases, J lost 9 bases, and 5 bases stayed unmatched. The CDR3 DNA follows: TGTGCCTGGGGGGACAGGGGGCGATGGCAGTACTTC. Protein sequence: CAWGDRGRWQYF.

The chain has TRBV2 and TRBJ2-5; TRBD1 matches at 7 bases. Germline CDR1 SNHLY, CDR2 FYNNEI. CDR3 length: 15 amino acids. Trimming removed 6 bases from V and 0 bases from J; junction bases left unmatched: 7. DNA for the CDR3: TGTGCCAGCAGAGGGGGACAGCAGTACCAAGAGACCCAGTACTTC. This sequence encodes CASRGGQQYQETQYF.

This clone was seen only a few times. This chain connects TRBV24-1 to TRBJ2-2; 15 bases are shared with TRBD2. The J segment lost 8 bases and the V segment lost 4 bases, leaving 16 bases of the junction unmatched. The CDR3 covers 20 residues. Germline-derived CDR1 and CDR2 are KGHDR and SFDVKD. The CDR3 reads CATSESGTSGRRALPGELFF. The CDR3 nucleotides read TGTGCCACCAGTGAATCCGGGACTAGCGGGAGGAGGGCCCTACCGGGGGAGCTGTTTTTT.